The 26 T cell receptor beta chains presented below share a single source sample, sequenced in a study of cytomegalovirus exposure and HLA in healthy donors. Generated by immunoSEQ multiplex PCR, the TCRdb table keeps only in-frame clones and is missing some. The repertoire holds roughly 300,000 clones, with roughly 85% as singletons. The sequencing input was PBMCs. These receptors came from a woman younger than 35 in good health and CMV-seronegative.

CDR3 loop: CASSLTPGTENTGELFF. CDR3 sequence (DNA): TGTGCCAGCTCACTTACTCCCGGGACAGAGAACACCGGGGAGCTGTTTTTT. The chain links TRBV18 to TRBJ2-2; 7 bases are shared with TRBD1. The junction had 9 bases not matched to a gene; V was cut back by 4 bases and J by 1 base. The CDR3 length is 17 residues. CDR1 KGHSH and CDR2 LQKENI come from the germline V gene.

V usage is TRBV7-2 and J usage is TRBJ2-5; 10 bases are a match to TRBD2. The CDR3 loop spans 15 amino acids. Germline CDR1 is SGHTA and CDR2 is FQGNSA. With V trimmed by 2 bases and J by 7 bases, 7 bases remained unmatched. The CDR3 bases are TGTGCCAGCAGCTTACGCCTAGCGGGAGAAGGGACCCAGTACTTC. Translating it yields CASSLRLAGEGTQYF. Full variable domain (missing parts from reference TRBV7-2 and TRBJ2-5): GAGVSQSPSNKVTEKGKDVELRCDPISGHTALYWYRQSLGQGLEFLIYFQGNSAPDKSGLPSDRFSAERTGGSVSTLTIQRTQQEDSAVYLCASSLRLAGEGTQYFGPGTRLLVL.

The rearrangement uses TRBV4-1 and TRBJ2-5, with 12 positions matching TRBD2. V lost 1 base to trimming and J lost 5 bases; unmatched junction nucleotides: 14. The CDR3 is made up of 19 amino acids. Germline V gene sequence: CDR1 MGHRA, CDR2 YSYEKL. CDR3 amino acids: CASSQASVRLAGERETQYF. The CDR3 DNA reads as TGCGCCAGCAGCCAAGCCTCAGTCCGACTAGCGGGAGAGCGGGAGACCCAGTACTTC.

This clone has more than one count but fewer than ten. This chain links TRBV4-1 with TRBJ1-2, with TRBD1 as a possible D gene (6 bases). Trimming took 2 bases from V and 7 from J, leaving 14 bases between them. Germline V gene sequence: CDR1 MGHRA, CDR2 YSYEKL. The length of the CDR3 is 14 residues. This CDR3 is CASSQSTGVIGYTF. The CDR3 coding sequence is TGCGCCAGCAGCCAATCGACAGGCGTTATTGGCTACACCTTC.

J is TRBJ1-5 and V is TRBV15; D not certain. V shed 1 base and J shed 5 bases, with 12 bases lying between them. Germline V gene sequence: CDR1 LNHNV, CDR2 YYDKDF (reference sequence). The CDR3 loop spans 15 amino acids. CDR3 DNA: TGTGCCACCAGCAGAGGTGGCGGGTTAGATCAGCCCCAGCATTTT. Protein sequence: CATSRGGGLDQPQHF.

This chain links TRBV5-1 with TRBJ1-4; 11 bases are a match to TRBD1. Germline V gene sequence: CDR1 SGHRS, CDR2 YFSETQ. J was trimmed by 8 bases and V by 3 bases; bases with no gene match: 3. This CDR3 is built from 14 residues. Here the CDR3 DNA reads TGCGCCAGCAGCTGGACAGGGGGCTGGGAAAAACTGTTTTTT. Protein: CASSWTGGWEKLFF.

V usage is TRBV2 and J usage is TRBJ1-2; 10 positions agree with TRBD1. J gave up 7 bases and V 11 bases, and 10 bases lay outside the gene matches. The CDR3 runs 13 residues. The germline gives CDR1 SNHLY, CDR2 FYNNEI. The CDR3 bases are TGTGCCCGGGGGACAGGGGATTGGGTTGGCTACACCTTC. Its protein is CARGTGDWVGYTF.

This sequence joins TRBV7-9 and TRBJ2-7, with 8 positions matching TRBD1. The CDR3 extends over 14 amino acids. The V segment lost 4 bases and the J segment 7 bases; nucleotides outside the gene matches: 9. In germline, CDR1 is SEHNR, CDR2 FQNEAQ (reference sequence). Here the CDR3 DNA reads TGTGCCAGCAGCTCCCCGCAGGGGGCGGGAGAGCAGTACTTC. This gives the protein CASSSPQGAGEQYF.

This clone appeared once. The chain is built from TRBV4-1 and TRBJ1-5; TRBD1 matches at 9 bases. Germline V CDR1 and CDR2: MGHRA, YSYEKL. The CDR3 is 18 residues long. V gave up 1 base and J gave up 0 bases; unmatched junction bases: 7. This chain's CDR3 is CASSQAAGTGNSNQPQHF. The CDR3 coding sequence is TGCGCCAGCAGCCAAGCTGCCGGGACAGGGAATAGCAATCAGCCCCAGCATTTT.

Turning to this clone: One junction end does not reproduce the germline sequence, and a read error may be involved. V is TRBV5-1 and J is TRBJ2-2; 7 positions agree with TRBD2. Germline V gene sequence: CDR1 SGHRS, CDR2 YFSETQ. The CDR3 totals 20 residues. The chain's CDR3 is CASSSTLAGRATANTGELFF. The CDR3 DNA reads as TGCGCCAGCAGCTCAACCCTAGCAGGGAGGGCCACAGCGAACACCGGAGAGCTGTTTTTT.

This chain connects TRBV6-5 to TRBJ2-7, with a tentative D call TRBD2 (6 bases). The CDR3 contains 15 residues. Germline CDR1 and CDR2: MNHEY and SVGAGI. V gave up 8 bases and J gave up 3 bases, with 20 bases separating them. The CDR3 bases are TGTGCCAGCGGTAACTGGGGGGATTCTTACTACGAGCAGTACTTC. Protein: CASGNWGDSYYEQYF.

The chain is built from TRBV18 and TRBJ1-1, with D maybe TRBD1 (6 bases). V was cut by 6 bases and J by 1 base, with 15 bases left in between. The length of the CDR3 is 15 residues. Germline lookup yields CDR1 KGHSH and CDR2 LQKENI. The CDR3 bases are TGTGCCAGCTCTCTCCGGACAGATCAGAACACTGAAGCTTTCTTT. Encoded protein: CASSLRTDQNTEAFF.

This rearrangement joins TRBV6-5 to TRBJ1-1; D ambiguous. The germline CDR1 and CDR2 sequences are MNHEY and SVGAGI. This CDR3 is 15 amino acids long. With 5 bases removed from V and 1 base from J, the gap between germline ends came to 14 bases. The CDR3 reads CASSRLARPNTEAFF. The CDR3 DNA follows: TGTGCCAGCAGTCGCCTGGCTCGCCCGAACACTGAAGCTTTCTTT.

This chain connects TRBV5-4 to TRBJ2-5, with 12 bases identical to TRBD1. The J segment lost 4 bases and the V segment lost 0 bases, leaving 10 bases of the junction unmatched. Germline V lookup: CDR1 SGHNT, CDR2 YYREEE (reference sequence). The CDR3 totals 18 residues. CDR3 nucleotides: TGTGCCAGCAGCTTGGGGAGACCGGGACAGGGGGCTCGAGAGACCCAGTACTTC. This gives the protein CASSLGRPGQGARETQYF.

The V call is TRBV27, the J call TRBJ1-5, with TRBD1 identical over 7 bases. The germline V gene has CDR1 MNHEY and CDR2 SMNVEV (reference sequence). J was trimmed by 5 bases and V by 6 bases; bases with no gene match: 10. This CDR3 spans 15 amino acids. The CDR3 nucleotides are TGTGCCAGCAGACCGACTCGGACAGGTTATCAGCCCCAGCATTTT. Amino acids: CASRPTRTGYQPQHF.

This clone was seen only once. The gene calls are TRBV19 and TRBJ2-7; tentative D call: TRBD1 (6 bases). The germline V gene has CDR1 LNHDA and CDR2 SQIVND (reference sequence). Trimming cost V 5 bases and J 2 bases, with 13 bases left between them. The CDR3 consists of 14 residues. The CDR3 is CASSPGQRAYEQYF. In nucleotides, the CDR3 is TGTGCCAGTAGTCCCGGACAGAGAGCCTACGAGCAGTACTTC.

The table lists this clone with a count of one. V and J are TRBV6-5 and TRBJ1-1; 8 positions match TRBD1. From germline, CDR1 is MNHEY and CDR2 SVGAGI. This CDR3 contains 14 residues. Trimming cost V 4 bases and J 4 bases; bases outside gene matches: 5. CDR3 amino acids: CASSSGQASTEAFF. The CDR3 DNA follows: TGTGCCAGCAGTTCGGGACAGGCCAGCACTGAAGCTTTCTTT.

The V gene is TRBV25-1, the J gene TRBJ2-1; 13 bases agree with TRBD2. V shed 5 bases, J shed 9 bases, and the junction held 7 bases outside the gene matches. This CDR3 region has 15 residues. In germline, CDR1 is MGHDK, CDR2 SYGVNS. The CDR3: CASSPGGTSGTEQFF. As DNA, the CDR3 is TGTGCCAGCAGTCCTGGGGGGACTAGCGGGACTGAGCAGTTCTTC. The complete variable domain, with remaining parts taken from reference TRBV25-1 and TRBJ2-1, reads EADIYQTPRYLVIGTGKKITLECSQTMGHDKMYWYQQDPGMELHLIHYSYGVNSTEKGDLSSESTVSRIRTEHFPLTLESARPSHTSQYLCASSPGGTSGTEQFFGPGTRLTVL.

V and J are TRBV11-2 and TRBJ2-7; 7 bases line up with TRBD2. Germline assignment: CDR1 SGHAT and CDR2 FQNNGV. The CDR3 is made up of 15 amino acids. V shed 1 base and J 2 bases; nucleotides not matched to a gene: 5. In nucleotides, the CDR3 is TGTGCCAGCAGCTTAGCCCAGGGACTACCCTACGAGCAGTACTTC. Translated, it gives CASSLAQGLPYEQYF.

The V and J genes are TRBV29-1 and TRBJ2-7; TRBD1 is a possible D gene (6 bases). Between the trimmed V and J ends, which lost 7 bases and 3 bases, there was a span of 13 bases. In germline, CDR1 is SQVTM, CDR2 ANQGSEA. The CDR3 is 12 residues long. The CDR3 loop reads CSGRTASYEQYF. Here the CDR3 DNA reads TGCAGCGGCAGGACAGCTAGCTACGAGCAGTACTTC.

The rearrangement uses TRBV9 and TRBJ1-2, with D possibly TRBD1 on 6 matching bases. This CDR3 is built from 16 residues. The V gene lost 6 bases and the J gene lost 0 bases, with 18 bases spanning the gap. Germline lookup yields CDR1 SGDLS and CDR2 YYNGEE. Here the CDR3 reads CASTKGAGATNYGYTF. The CDR3 bases are TGTGCCAGCACCAAAGGAGCAGGGGCAACTAACTATGGCTACACCTTC.

The rearrangement links TRBV9 to TRBJ2-2, with 8 bases aligning to TRBD1. The germline CDR1 and CDR2 sequences are SGDLS and YYNGEE. This CDR3 is built from 15 residues. The junction had 1 base not matched to a gene; V was cut back by 3 bases and J by 0 bases. CDR3 DNA: TGTGCCAGCAGCGAACAGGGGGCGAACACCGGGGAGCTGTTTTTT. It yields the protein CASSEQGANTGELFF.

This clone came up once. The V and J genes are TRBV27 and TRBJ1-1; 7 nucleotides align to TRBD1. The CDR3 has 13 amino acids. J lost 4 bases, V lost 7 bases, and 6 bases had no gene match. Per germline, CDR1 MNHEY and CDR2 SMNVEV (reference sequence). CDR3 sequence reads: CASKQGSGTEAFF. CDR3 DNA: TGTGCCAGCAAACAGGGGTCGGGCACTGAAGCTTTCTTT.

This chain joins TRBV27 and TRBJ2-1, with 9 bases aligning to TRBD1. CDR1 MNHEY and CDR2 SMNVEV come from the germline V gene (reference sequence). After removal of 5 bases from V and 6 bases from J, the junction contained 5 bases not matched to a gene. The CDR3 runs to 14 residues. CDR3 residues: CASSPGQGTNEQFF. CDR3 DNA sequence: TGTGCCAGCAGTCCTGGACAGGGGACCAATGAGCAGTTCTTC.

The CDR3 DNA reads TGTGCCAGCAGTCCTGGCGGGACAGGGCTCCACGAGCAGTACTTC. Protein sequence: CASSPGGTGLHEQYF. This chain links TRBV28 with TRBJ2-7; TRBD1 matches at 9 bases. Germline CDR1 and CDR2: MDHEN and SYDVKM. This CDR3 is built from 15 residues. The V and J ends lost 5 bases and 5 bases, in that order; junction bases with no gene match: 10. Using reference TRBV28 and TRBJ2-7 for the parts outside the CDR3, the full variable domain is DVKVTQSSRYLVKRTGEKVFLECVQDMDHENMFWYRQDPGLGLRLIYFSYDVKMKEKGDIPEGYSVSREKKERFSLILESASTNQTSMYLCASSPGGTGLHEQYFGPGTRLTVT.

The chain combines TRBV9 with TRBJ2-2; D is uncertain. The V gene lost 4 bases and the J gene lost 6 bases, with 10 bases spanning the gap. The length of the CDR3 is 13 residues. The V gene's germline CDR1 is SGDLS and CDR2 YYNGEE. The CDR3 sequence: CASSLSRSGELFF. CDR3 bases: TGTGCCAGCAGCCTGAGCCGTTCCGGGGAGCTGTTTTTT.